These T cell receptor beta chains were read from a single sample in a study of blood T cell repertoires in COVID-19. Here immunoSEQ multiplex PCR was the method, and the copy in TCRdb shows in-frame clones only, minus some. The table includes 200,000 to 250,000 clones, approximately 80% detected once. Material for sequencing was peripheral blood. The receptors here all came from a woman at least 80 years old with active or convalescent COVID-19. Each CDR3 is given with its conserved first and last residue. D genes are given only for firm matches. Clone size is not always given. Where it is, it says once, few, many or a class for expanded clones.

- | - | TRBJ2-3 | TRBV25-1 | CASSEGFLGGATDTQYF | TGTGCCAGCAGTGAGGGGTTTTTGGGCGGGGCCACAGATACGCAGTATTTT
- | - | TRBJ2-3 | TRBV6-5 | CASTGQGLPTDTQYF | TGTGCCAGCACAGGGCAGGGACTTCCCACAGATACGCAGTATTTT
once | TRBD1 | TRBJ1-3 | TRBV7-2 | CASSADRASGNTIYF | TGTGCCAGCAGCGCCGACAGGGCATCTGGAAACACCATATATTTT
few | TRBD2 | TRBJ2-2 | TRBV27 | CASSPNSGRSPGELFF | TGTGCCAGCAGTCCCAATAGCGGGAGGAGTCCCGGGGAGCTGTTTTTT
few | - | TRBJ1-2 | TRBV28 | CASSFTYRVGGYTF | TGTGCCAGCAGTTTTACCTACAGGGTTGGCGGCTACACCTTC
- | TRBD1 | TRBJ2-4 | TRBV15 | CATSRDRAKNIQYF | TGTGCCACCAGCCGGGACAGAGCCAAAAACATTCAGTACTTC
- | TRBD1 | TRBJ1-5 | TRBV7-2 | CASSDWDRGRGQPQHF | TGTGCCAGCAGCGACTGGGACAGGGGGCGGGGTCAGCCCCAGCATTTT
few | - | TRBJ2-1 | TRBV10-3 | CAISQPTRSYNEQFF | TGTGCCATCAGTCAACCGACACGCTCCTACAATGAGCAGTTCTTC
- | - | TRBJ1-1 | TRBV18 | CASSPPSVTEAFF | TGTGCCAGCTCACCACCCTCCGTCACTGAAGCTTTCTTT
- | TRBD2 | TRBJ2-7 | TRBV11-1 | CASSSRLAGVLRQYF | TGTGCCAGCAGCAGCCGACTAGCGGGAGTTCTTAGACAGTACTTC
- | TRBD1 | TRBJ1-3 | TRBV5-1 | CASSPDRDSSGNTIYF | TGCGCCAGCAGCCCGGACAGGGACAGCTCTGGAAACACCATATATTTT
- | TRBD2 | TRBJ2-5 | TRBV7-9 | CASSPVAGATETQYF | TGTGCCAGCAGCCCAGTAGCGGGAGCGACAGAGACCCAGTACTTC
few | - | TRBJ2-7 | TRBV7-9 | CASSSGVLEQYF | TGTGCCAGCAGCTCGGGGGTCCTTGAGCAGTACTTC
- | - | TRBJ1-1 | TRBV27 | CASSLEGRSRTFF | TGTGCCAGCAGTTTGGAGGGCAGGTCTAGGACTTTCTTT
- | - | TRBJ2-5 | TRBV19 | CASSISGVTETQYF | TGTGCCAGTAGTATTAGCGGAGTGACGGAGACCCAGTACTTC
- | TRBD1 | TRBJ1-5 | TRBV28 | CASILKFHDRGINQPQHF | TGTGCCAGCATTTTAAAATTTCACGACAGGGGGATCAATCAGCCCCAGCATTTT
once | - | TRBJ1-4 | TRBV18 | CASSPRGMAGEKLFF | TGTGCCAGCTCCCCTAGAGGGATGGCTGGAGAAAAACTGTTTTTT
few | TRBD2 | TRBJ2-7 | TRBV20-1 | CSASTNRLTKQTSGVPTSQYF | TGCAGTGCAAGTACGAATAGACTCACCAAACAAACTAGCGGGGTTCCCACCTCCCAGTACTTC
few | TRBD1 | TRBJ2-7 | TRBV5-4 | CASSMGQGENEQYF | TGTGCCAGCAGCATGGGACAGGGGGAGAACGAGCAGTACTTC
- | TRBD1 | TRBJ1-1 | TRBV27 | CASKRTGQLEAFF | TGTGCCAGCAAAAGGACAGGGCAACTTGAAGCTTTCTTT
once | - | TRBJ1-4 | TRBV7-9 | CASSLGQANEKLFF | TGTGCCAGCAGCTTAGGTCAGGCTAATGAAAAACTGTTTTTT
- | TRBD1 | TRBJ1-2 | TRBV29-1 | CSVVDRGYGHTF | TGCAGCGTTGTGGACAGGGGCTATGGCCACACCTTC
- | TRBD1 | TRBJ1-1 | TRBV3-1/TRBV3-2 | CASSRQGTEAFF | TGTGCCAGCAGCCGACAGGGAACTGAAGCTTTCTTT
- | TRBD1 | TRBJ2-5 | TRBV4-2 | CASSQKTLSGTGGGKTQYF | TGTGCCAGCAGCCAAAAGACTCTGTCCGGGACAGGGGGGGGGAAGACCCAGTACTTC
- | - | TRBJ1-3 | TRBV4-1 | CASSQDRGRPGNTIYF | TGCGCCAGCAGCCAAGACAGGGGACGGCCTGGAAACACCATATATTTT
- | - | TRBJ2-1 | TRBV7-2 | CASSSQGRTWQFF | TGTGCCAGCAGCTCTCAAGGACGGACATGGCAGTTCTTC
- | TRBD1 | TRBJ1-1 | TRBV12-5 | CASGKSGGLNTEAFF | TGTGCTAGTGGTAAATCAGGGGGCCTGAACACTGAAGCTTTCTTT
- | - | TRBJ2-1 | TRBV9 | CASSVAGGPGNEQFF | TGTGCCAGCAGCGTAGCCGGTGGGCCAGGCAATGAGCAGTTCTTC
few | - | TRBJ1-6 | TRBV7-2 | CASSFGSNYNSPLHF | TGTGCCAGCAGCTTCGGGAGCAACTATAATTCACCCCTCCACTTT
- | - | TRBJ1-1 | TRBV7-9 | CASSGGGGTEAFF | TGTGCCAGCAGCGGAGGGGGGGGCACTGAAGCTTTCTTT
- | TRBD1 | TRBJ2-5 | TRBV5-1 | CASSLVGTGETQYF | TGCGCCAGCAGCTTGGTAGGGACAGGGGAGACCCAGTACTTC
- | - | TRBJ2-1 | TRBV24-1 | CATSDFQEQFF | TGTGCCACCAGTGATTTTCAGGAGCAGTTCTTC
- | - | TRBJ1-1 | TRBV7-9 | CASSFTPGTEAFF | TGTGCCAGCAGCTTCACCCCAGGGACTGAAGCTTTCTTT
- | TRBD1 | TRBJ2-2 | TRBV7-6 | CASSSGPDRAVGELFF | TGTGCCAGCAGCTCCGGGCCAGACAGGGCGGTCGGGGAGCTGTTTTTT
- | - | TRBJ1-1 | TRBV7-3 | CASSLRAGETEAFF | TGTGCCAGCAGCTTAAGGGCAGGGGAGACTGAAGCTTTCTTT
once | TRBD2 | TRBJ2-3 | TRBV14 | CASRPRGSGSTDTQYF | TGTGCCAGCAGGCCTCGGGGTAGCGGGAGCACAGATACGCAGTATTTT
- | - | TRBJ1-2 | TRBV2 | CASSEMGAVRANYGYTF | TGTGCCAGCAGTGAAATGGGGGCAGTCCGAGCTAACTATGGCTACACCTTC
few | - | TRBJ1-1 | TRBV24-1 | CATSPTQGGTEAFF | TGTGCCACCAGTCCTACCCAGGGAGGGACTGAAGCTTTCTTT
- | - | TRBJ2-7 | TRBV4-2 | CASKPGLSPVYEQYF | TGTGCCAGCAAGCCCGGACTAAGCCCCGTCTACGAGCAGTACTTC
few | - | TRBJ1-2 | TRBV28 | CASSPVRGAFHGYTF | TGTGCCAGCAGCCCCGTTCGGGGGGCATTTCATGGCTACACCTTC
few | - | TRBJ1-2 | TRBV18 | CASSPNNYGYTF | TGTGCCAGCTCACCTAATAACTATGGCTACACCTTC
- | - | TRBJ2-1 | TRBV20-1 | CSASTGPIGSEQFF | TGCAGTGCTAGTACTGGGCCCATCGGCAGTGAGCAGTTCTTC
- | TRBD1 | TRBJ2-1 | TRBV5-5 | CASSLTGTGIHEQFF | TGTGCCAGCAGCCTTACCGGGACAGGGATACATGAGCAGTTCTTC